The 30 T cell receptor beta chains in this list originate from one sample, sequenced in a study of cytomegalovirus exposure and HLA in healthy donors. PCR primers comprised 60 Vbeta and 13 Jbeta primers. Sequenced by immunoSEQ multiplex PCR; TCRdb stores in-frame clones only, minus some. The sample records about 140,000 clones, around 80% being singletons. Sequenced input: PBMCs. The receptors come from a man aged 45-60 years in good health and CMV-seronegative.

V gene TRBV30 combines with J gene TRBJ2-1, with D possibly matching TRBD1 (6 bases). This CDR3 is 15 amino acids long. CDR1 is GTSNPN and CDR2 is SVGIG in the germline V gene (reference sequence). V was clipped by 2 bases and J by 0 bases, with 11 bases between them. CDR3 sequence reads: CAWSLGHLSYNEQFF. The CDR3, as DNA: TGTGCCTGGAGTTTGGGACACCTCTCCTACAATGAGCAGTTCTTC.

The V gene is TRBV7-2, the J gene TRBJ2-5; 7 nucleotides line up with TRBD1. The CDR3 is made up of 14 amino acids. Germline V CDR1 and CDR2: SGHTA, FQGNSA. V trimming: 4 bases; J trimming: 4 bases; junction bases outside the gene matches: 6. The CDR3 sequence: CASSSTGATETQYF. The CDR3 DNA sequence: TGTGCCAGCAGCTCAACAGGGGCTACAGAGACCCAGTACTTC.

CDR3 protein: CASSPDGVGAFF. The CDR3, as DNA: TGTGCCAGCTCACCCGACGGGGTCGGCGCTTTCTTT. The genes are TRBV18 and TRBJ1-1, with D hard to call. Germline V gives CDR1 KGHSH, CDR2 LQKENI. The germline V and J ends were trimmed by 3 bases and 11 bases, with 13 bases remaining between them. CDR3 size: 12 residues.

This clone was recorded once. This sequence joins TRBV18 and TRBJ2-5, with D tentatively TRBD2 (5 bases). Germline values: CDR1 KGHSH, CDR2 LQKENI. The CDR3 has 16 amino acids. V was shortened by 4 bases and J by 4 bases, with 19 bases between the two germline ends. Written as DNA, the CDR3 is TGTGCCAGCTCACTCCGCCCCGAGGGCCTCCGAGAGACCCAGTACTTC. Protein sequence: CASSLRPEGLRETQYF.

The chain joins TRBV28 to TRBJ2-3, with 8 bases lining up with TRBD2. The CDR3 is 16 residues long. With 7 bases clipped from V and 2 bases from J, the junction kept 11 bases outside the gene matches. The V gene's germline CDR1 is MDHEN and CDR2 SYDVKM. CDR3 in amino acids: CASTPGGGGSTDTQYF. The CDR3, as DNA: TGTGCCAGCACCCCTGGGGGCGGGGGGTCCACAGATACGCAGTATTTT.

This clone showed up just a few times. The chain's CDR3 is CASSLFSGKDTQYF. The CDR3 DNA sequence: TGCGCCAGCAGCTTGTTCTCAGGAAAGGATACGCAGTATTTT. The chain combines TRBV5-1 with TRBJ2-3; D is undetermined. This CDR3 contains 14 residues. Germline CDR1 SGHRS, CDR2 YFSETQ. Deletions cut 1 base from V and 6 bases from J, with 12 bases between.

This rearrangement joins TRBV27 to TRBJ1-5; tentative D call: TRBD1 (6 bases). The CDR3 is 14 residues long. Trimming cost V 4 bases and J 4 bases, with 11 bases left between them. Germline CDR1 is MNHEY and CDR2 is SMNVEV (reference sequence). The CDR3 here is CASSSGVWNQPQHF. The CDR3 region has the DNA TGTGCCAGCAGTTCAGGGGTTTGGAATCAGCCCCAGCATTTT.

The chain is built from TRBV28 and TRBJ2-6, with D possibly TRBD1 on 5 matching bases. The CDR3 is 15 residues long. Germline CDR1 reads MDHEN; CDR2 reads SYDVKM. Trimming took 7 bases from V and 0 from J, leaving 10 bases between them. The DNA for the CDR3 is TGTGCCAGCATCCCCGGACACTCTGGGGCCAACGTCCTGACTTTC. This codes for CASIPGHSGANVLTF.

To note about this clone: One end of the junction is discordant with germline, which a read error may explain. The V call is TRBV5-1, the J call TRBJ2-7, with a tentative D call TRBD1 (7 bases). The CDR3 contains 12 residues. CDR1 and CDR2 from the germline V gene are SGHRS and YFSETQ. This chain's CDR3 is CASSLEGGTAAF. As DNA, the CDR3 is TGCGCCAGCAGCTTGGAAGGCGGGACAGCGGCGTTC.

This chain uses TRBV5-1 with TRBJ2-3, with 7 bases that match TRBD1. From germline, CDR1 is SGHRS and CDR2 YFSETQ. The CDR3 is 14 amino acids. Germline trimming cut 4 bases from V and 3 bases from J; bases unmatched to any gene: 5. This CDR3 reads CASSPRQGTDTQYF. CDR3 sequence (DNA): TGCGCCAGCAGCCCGCGACAGGGTACAGATACGCAGTATTTT.

This clone appeared a few times. The chain is built from TRBV6-1 and TRBJ1-4; TRBD1 is a possible D gene (6 bases). This CDR3 has 15 residues. Germline CDR1 is MNHNS and CDR2 is SASEGT. Trimming cost V 3 bases and J 8 bases, with 16 bases left between them. The CDR3 coding sequence is TGTGCCAGCAGTGACCGCCCGACAGGCGGGGAAAAACTGTTTTTT. Protein: CASSDRPTGGEKLFF.

The chain joins TRBV9 to TRBJ2-3; 13 bases match TRBD2. The germline CDR1 and CDR2 sequences are SGDLS and YYNGEE. V lost 4 bases, J lost 3 bases, and 5 bases stayed unmatched. The CDR3 consists of 16 residues. The CDR3 region is CASSSRLAGGTDTQYF. The CDR3 bases are TGTGCCAGCAGCTCGAGACTAGCGGGAGGAACAGATACGCAGTATTTT.

This clone was observed a handful of times. J is TRBJ1-4 and V is TRBV5-6; D ambiguous. This CDR3 contains 15 residues. The V and J ends lost 0 bases and 6 bases respectively, with 12 bases between them. Germline values: CDR1 SGHDT, CDR2 YYEEEE. CDR3 DNA sequence: TGTGCCAGCAGCTTGGCGGCAGGTCGGCATGAAAAACTGTTTTTT. Amino acids: CASSLAAGRHEKLFF.

J is TRBJ1-5 and V is TRBV19, with 8 bases matching TRBD1. This CDR3 comprises 15 residues. From germline, CDR1 is LNHDA and CDR2 SQIVND (reference sequence). V shed 5 bases and J 7 bases; nucleotides not matched to a gene: 10. This chain's CDR3 is CASSSDRGGRQPQHF. CDR3 nucleotide sequence: TGTGCCAGTAGTTCCGACAGGGGAGGAAGACAGCCCCAGCATTTT.

This chain uses TRBV29-1 with TRBJ2-4; 9 bases match TRBD2. CDR3 length: 16 residues. CDR1 and CDR2 from the germline V gene are SQVTM and ANQGSEA. The junction had 9 bases not matched to a gene; V was cut back by 5 bases and J by 1 base. The CDR3: CSVTVAGGGAKNIQYF. The CDR3 region has the DNA TGCAGCGTTACAGTTGCGGGAGGGGGGGCCAAAAACATTCAGTACTTC.

This sequence joins TRBV11-2 and TRBJ2-2, with 9 bases matching TRBD1. The CDR3 has 18 amino acids. V was clipped by 4 bases and J by 1 base; unmatched bases: 10. Germline CDR1 is SGHAT and CDR2 is FQNNGV. The DNA of the CDR3 is TGTGCCAGCAGCTCCTACAGGGGGCGTAATAGGAACACCGGGGAGCTGTTTTTT. Its protein product is CASSSYRGRNRNTGELFF.

This chain connects TRBV7-3 to TRBJ1-1; 8 bases match TRBD1. This CDR3 is 15 amino acids long. With V trimmed by 6 bases and J by 0 bases, 6 bases remained unmatched. Looked up from germline, CDR1 is SGHTA and CDR2 is FQGTGA. The CDR3 DNA is TGTGCCAGCAGTTCTACAGGGGGATTGAACACTGAAGCTTTCTTT. Translation: CASSSTGGLNTEAFF.

This sequence joins TRBV7-9 and TRBJ2-7; D is unresolved. Looked up from germline, CDR1 is SEHNR and CDR2 is FQNEAQ (reference sequence). This CDR3 region has 14 residues. V dropped 4 bases and J dropped 0 bases, with 10 bases sitting between them. CDR3 loop: CASSSRGVSYEQYF. CDR3 bases: TGTGCCAGCAGCTCGCGAGGCGTCTCCTACGAGCAGTACTTC.

The V call is TRBV5-1, the J call TRBJ2-7; the match to TRBD2 covers 14 bases. The junction had 13 bases not matched to a gene; V was cut back by 5 bases and J by 3 bases. This CDR3 is built from 18 residues. The germline V gene has CDR1 SGHRS and CDR2 YFSETQ. In nucleotides, the CDR3 is TGCGCCAGCAGGGAGGGACTAGCGGGAGTAGGGGCTTTCTACGAGCAGTACTTC. Amino acids: CASREGLAGVGAFYEQYF. Full variable domain (remainder filled in from reference TRBV5-1 and TRBJ2-7): KAGVTQTPRYLIKTRGQQVTLSCSPISGHRSVSWYQQTPGQGLQFLFEYFSETQRNKGNFPGRFSGRQFSNSRSEMNVSTLELGDSALYLCASREGLAGVGAFYEQYFGPGTRLTVT.

V gene TRBV6-5 combines with J gene TRBJ2-1, with D tentatively TRBD2 (5 bases). This CDR3 has 13 residues. Germline V gene lookup returns CDR1 MNHEY and CDR2 SVGAGI. Between the trimmed V and J ends, which lost 6 bases and 0 bases, there was a span of 6 bases. In DNA, the CDR3 is TGTGCCAGCAGGGCGGGCTCCTACAATGAGCAGTTCTTC. It specifies CASRAGSYNEQFF.

V and J are TRBV7-6 and TRBJ2-1, with a weak D call TRBD2 (7 bases). In germline, CDR1 is SGHVS, CDR2 FNYEAQ. The ends were cut back, 5 bases at V and 0 bases at J, with 14 bases in the middle. The CDR3 has 16 residues. In DNA form, the CDR3 reads TGTGCCAGCAGCGTAGGGGGAGGGAGCTCCTACAATGAGCAGTTCTTC. It is translated as CASSVGGGSSYNEQFF.

The genes are TRBV11-2 and TRBJ1-5, with D perhaps TRBD1 (5 bases). In germline, CDR1 is SGHAT, CDR2 FQNNGV. Trimming left V 5 bases short and J 4 bases short, with 15 bases between. This CDR3 has 15 residues. CDR3 sequence: CASSLTAGGNQPQHF. The CDR3, as DNA: TGTGCCAGCAGCCTCACTGCCGGGGGAAATCAGCCCCAGCATTTT. The variable domain in full, with the rest retrieved from reference TRBV11-2 and TRBJ1-5, is EAGVAQSPRYKIIEKRQSVAFWCNPISGHATLYWYQQILGQGPKLLIQFQNNGVVDDSQLPKDRFSAERLKGVDSTLKIQPAKLEDSAVYLCASSLTAGGNQPQHFGDGTRLSIL.

CDR3 bases: TGTGCCAGCAGTTTACCCTGGACTAGCGGGGGGTACAATGAGCAGTTCTTC. The encoded protein is CASSLPWTSGGYNEQFF. V is TRBV28 and J is TRBJ2-1; 14 positions agree with TRBD2. This CDR3 has 17 residues. CDR1 is MDHEN and CDR2 is SYDVKM in the germline V gene. With 2 bases clipped from V and 4 bases from J, the junction kept 4 bases outside the gene matches.

V gene TRBV7-3 combines with J gene TRBJ2-1; 9 bases agree with TRBD2. The CDR3 spans 16 residues. Unmatched junction bases numbered 13, after V lost 4 bases and J lost 9 bases. CDR1 is SGHTA, CDR2 FQGTGA, per germline. The CDR3: CASSSEGASGVGEQFF. DNA for the CDR3: TGTGCCAGCAGCTCAGAAGGTGCTAGCGGGGTAGGTGAGCAGTTCTTC.

The rearrangement uses TRBV25-1 and TRBJ2-5; possibly TRBD2 for D (6 bases). In germline, CDR1 is MGHDK, CDR2 SYGVNS. This CDR3 contains 13 residues. Trimming left V 7 bases short and J 4 bases short, with 13 bases between. CDR3 in DNA: TGTGCCAGCATCGGTATCGGGGGAGAGACCCAGTACTTC. Protein: CASIGIGGETQYF.

The chain has TRBV7-9 and TRBJ2-7; possibly TRBD1 for D (7 bases). This CDR3 spans 15 amino acids. The germline V and J ends were trimmed by 1 base and 4 bases, with 14 bases remaining between them. Germline V gene sequence: CDR1 SEHNR, CDR2 FQNEAQ (reference sequence). The CDR3: CASSLVGRGRYEQYF. In DNA form, the CDR3 reads TGTGCCAGCAGCTTAGTTGGCAGGGGGAGGTACGAGCAGTACTTC.

V and J are TRBV7-9 and TRBJ2-3; tentative D call: TRBD1 (6 bases). V lost 5 bases and J 3 bases, leaving 12 bases between the germline ends. Germline assignment: CDR1 SEHNR and CDR2 FQNEAQ (reference sequence). There are 14 residues in the CDR3. The CDR3 loop reads CASSLTDRTDTQYF. DNA for the CDR3: TGTGCCAGCAGCCTAACGGACAGAACAGATACGCAGTATTTT. The whole variable domain, filled in from reference TRBV7-9 and TRBJ2-3, reads DTGVSQNPRHKITKRGQNVTFRCDPISEHNRLYWYRQTLGQGPEFLTYFQNEAQLEKSRLLSDRFSAERPKGSFSTLEIQRTEQGDSAMYLCASSLTDRTDTQYFGPGTRLTVL.

The chain couples TRBV5-4 to TRBJ2-2; TRBD1 agrees at 7 bases. The CDR3 consists of 17 residues. CDR1 and CDR2 from the germline V gene are SGHNT and YYREEE (reference sequence). V was pared by 1 base and J by 0 bases, with 6 bases of the junction left unmatched. CDR3 region: CASSLSSGTANTGELFF. The CDR3 DNA reads as TGTGCCAGCAGCTTGTCGTCCGGGACAGCGAACACCGGGGAGCTGTTTTTT.

This clone was counted only a few times. V usage is TRBV7-9 and J usage is TRBJ1-4, with 8 bases aligning to TRBD1. The germline CDR1 and CDR2 sequences are SEHNR and FQNEAQ (reference sequence). J was trimmed by 4 bases and V by 7 bases; bases with no gene match: 8. The CDR3 spans 15 residues. The CDR3 sequence is CASTSGDRINEKLFF. The CDR3 DNA reads TGTGCCAGCACCTCAGGGGACAGGATTAATGAAAAACTGTTTTTT. The full variable domain, with the rest looked up from reference TRBV7-9 and TRBJ1-4, is DTGVSQNPRHKITKRGQNVTFRCDPISEHNRLYWYRQTLGQGPEFLTYFQNEAQLEKSRLLSDRFSAERPKGSFSTLEIQRTEQGDSAMYLCASTSGDRINEKLFFGSGTQLSVL.

The chain joins TRBV5-1 to TRBJ2-3, with TRBD2 matching over 11 bases. Losses at the gene ends were 5 bases for V and 5 bases for J; bases not matched to a gene: 7. The CDR3 totals 15 residues. Germline V gives CDR1 SGHRS, CDR2 YFSETQ. Here the CDR3 reads CASRLAGGHEDTQYF. The CDR3 DNA follows: TGCGCCAGCAGGTTAGCGGGGGGGCACGAAGATACGCAGTATTTT.